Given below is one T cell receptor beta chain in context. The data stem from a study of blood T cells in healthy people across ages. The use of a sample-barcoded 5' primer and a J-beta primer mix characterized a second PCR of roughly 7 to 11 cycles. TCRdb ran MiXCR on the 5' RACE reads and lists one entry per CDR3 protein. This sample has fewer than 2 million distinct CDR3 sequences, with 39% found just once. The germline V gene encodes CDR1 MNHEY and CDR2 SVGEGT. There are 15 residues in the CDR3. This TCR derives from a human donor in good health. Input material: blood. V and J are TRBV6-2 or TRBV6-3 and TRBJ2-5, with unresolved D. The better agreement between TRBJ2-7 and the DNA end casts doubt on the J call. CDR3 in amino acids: CASLVRDISLHEQYF. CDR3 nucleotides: TGTGCCAGCCTGGTTCGCGACATATCTCTCCACGAGCAGTACTTC.